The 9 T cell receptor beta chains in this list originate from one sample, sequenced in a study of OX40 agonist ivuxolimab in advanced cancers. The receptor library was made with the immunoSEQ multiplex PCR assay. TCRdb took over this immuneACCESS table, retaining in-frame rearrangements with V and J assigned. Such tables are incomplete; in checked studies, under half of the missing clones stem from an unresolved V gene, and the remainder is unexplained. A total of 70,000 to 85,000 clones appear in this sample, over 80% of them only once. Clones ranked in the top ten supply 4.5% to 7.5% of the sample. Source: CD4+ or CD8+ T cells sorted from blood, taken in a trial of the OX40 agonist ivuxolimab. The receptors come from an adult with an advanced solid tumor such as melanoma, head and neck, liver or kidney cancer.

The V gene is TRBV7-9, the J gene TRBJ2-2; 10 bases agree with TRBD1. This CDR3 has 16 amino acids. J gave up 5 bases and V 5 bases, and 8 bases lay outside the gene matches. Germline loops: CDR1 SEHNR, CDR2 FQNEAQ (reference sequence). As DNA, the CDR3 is TGTGCCAGCAGCGGATCACCGGGACAGGGGACCGGGGAGCTGTTTTTT. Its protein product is CASSGSPGQGTGELFF.

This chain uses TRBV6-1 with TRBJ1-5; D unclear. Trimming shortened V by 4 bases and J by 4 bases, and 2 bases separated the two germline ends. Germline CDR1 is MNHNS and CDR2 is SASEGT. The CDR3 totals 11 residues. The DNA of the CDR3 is TGTGCCAGCAGTGCTAATCAGCCCCAGCATTTT. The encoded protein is CASSANQPQHF.

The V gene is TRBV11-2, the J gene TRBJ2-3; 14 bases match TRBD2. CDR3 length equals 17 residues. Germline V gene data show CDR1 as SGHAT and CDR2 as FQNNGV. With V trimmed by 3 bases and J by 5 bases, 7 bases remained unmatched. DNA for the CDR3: TGTGCCAGCAGCTTCCCGACTAGCGGGGGGGCTGTAGATACGCAGTATTTT. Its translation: CASSFPTSGGAVDTQYF.

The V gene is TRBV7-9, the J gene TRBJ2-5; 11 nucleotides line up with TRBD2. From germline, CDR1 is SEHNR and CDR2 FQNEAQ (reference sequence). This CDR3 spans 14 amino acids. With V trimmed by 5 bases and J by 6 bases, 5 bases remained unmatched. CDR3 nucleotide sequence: TGTGCCAGCAGCGACGGACTAGCGGGTCAGACCCAGTACTTC. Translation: CASSDGLAGQTQYF. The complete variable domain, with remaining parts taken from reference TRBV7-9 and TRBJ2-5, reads DTGVSQNPRHKITKRGQNVTFRCDPISEHNRLYWYRQTLGQGPEFLTYFQNEAQLEKSRLLSDRFSAERPKGSFSTLEIQRTEQGDSAMYLCASSDGLAGQTQYFGPGTRLLVL.

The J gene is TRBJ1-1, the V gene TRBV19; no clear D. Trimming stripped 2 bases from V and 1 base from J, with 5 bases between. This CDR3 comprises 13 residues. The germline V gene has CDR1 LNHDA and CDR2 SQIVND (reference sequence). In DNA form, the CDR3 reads TGTGCCAGTAGTATAATGCAGAACACTGAAGCTTTCTTT. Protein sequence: CASSIMQNTEAFF.

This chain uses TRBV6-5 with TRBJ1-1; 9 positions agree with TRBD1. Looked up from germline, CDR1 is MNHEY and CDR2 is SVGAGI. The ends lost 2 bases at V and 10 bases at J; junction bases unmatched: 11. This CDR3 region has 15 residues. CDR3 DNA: TGTGCCAGCAGTTACGTCGGGGGCGGGGGACAGGGAGCTTTCTTT. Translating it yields CASSYVGGGGQGAFF.

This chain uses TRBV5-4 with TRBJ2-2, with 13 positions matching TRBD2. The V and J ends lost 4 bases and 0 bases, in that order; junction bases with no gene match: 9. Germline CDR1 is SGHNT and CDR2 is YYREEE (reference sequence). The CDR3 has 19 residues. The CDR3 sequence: CASSPRLAGGQPNTGELFF. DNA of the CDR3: TGTGCCAGCAGCCCTCGACTAGCGGGGGGCCAACCGAACACCGGGGAGCTGTTTTTT.

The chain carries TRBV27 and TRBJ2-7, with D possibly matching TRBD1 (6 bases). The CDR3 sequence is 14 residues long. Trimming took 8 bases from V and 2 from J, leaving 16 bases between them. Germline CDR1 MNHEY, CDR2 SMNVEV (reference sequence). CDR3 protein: CASSVQGPTYEQYF. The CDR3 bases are TGTGCCAGCTCAGTTCAGGGGCCAACCTACGAGCAGTACTTC.

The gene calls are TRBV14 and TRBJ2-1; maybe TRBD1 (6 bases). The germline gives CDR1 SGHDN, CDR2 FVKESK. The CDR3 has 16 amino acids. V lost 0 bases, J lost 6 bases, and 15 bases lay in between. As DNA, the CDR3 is TGTGCCAGCAGCCAAGATTGGGGACAAAAGGCCAATGAGCAGTTCTTC. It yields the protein CASSQDWGQKANEQFF.